These T cell receptor beta chains were read from a single sample in a study of blood T cell repertoires in COVID-19. The data were produced by immunoSEQ multiplex PCR, yet TCRdb's version contains in-frame clones alone and is incomplete. The table has roughly 200,000 clones, roughly 88% seen once. Sequencing used peripheral blood. These receptors came from a man between 60 and 75 years old with acute or convalescent COVID-19. Each CDR3 is given with its conserved first and last residue. A D gene is named only where the DNA matches it firmly. Clone sizes are given selectively: once, few, many, or a class where the clone is expanded.

D gene	J gene	V gene	clone size	CDR3 protein	CDR3 DNA
TRBD2	TRBJ2-2	TRBV14	-	CASSQDWGGTTNTGELFF	TGTGCCAGCAGCCAAGATTGGGGGGGGACCACGAACACCGGGGAGCTGTTTTTT
-	TRBJ1-3	TRBV28	-	CASTGSDRFGNTIYF	TGTGCCAGCACTGGGTCCGACAGATTTGGAAACACCATATATTTT
TRBD1	TRBJ1-3	TRBV6-6	-	CATRQGRNTIYF	TGTGCCACAAGACAGGGGAGAAACACCATATATTTT
-	TRBJ2-7	TRBV7-3	-	CATKGGRFEYEQYF	TGTGCCACCAAAGGAGGGAGGTTTGAGTACGAGCAGTACTTC
-	TRBJ1-1	TRBV5-8	-	CASSLWGSQAEAFF	TGTGCCAGCAGCTTGTGGGGCAGTCAGGCTGAAGCTTTCTTT
TRBD1	TRBJ2-5	TRBV7-8	once	CASSQRTGGDLETQYF	TGTGCCAGCAGCCAACGGACAGGGGGCGATTTAGAGACCCAGTACTTC
TRBD1	TRBJ1-2	TRBV28	-	CASSNDRGQGYGYTF	TGTGCCAGCAGTAACGACAGGGGGCAAGGCTATGGCTACACCTTC
-	TRBJ2-5	TRBV27	once	CASGYQGRETQYF	TGTGCCAGCGGTTATCAGGGTAGGGAGACCCAGTACTTC
-	TRBJ2-7	TRBV27	-	CASSPGRSGPSYEQYF	TGTGCCAGCAGTCCGGGTCGGAGCGGGCCTTCCTACGAGCAGTACTTC
-	TRBJ1-3	TRBV30	-	CAWSPTARNTIYF	TGTGCCTGGAGCCCAACAGCTAGAAACACCATATATTTT
-	TRBJ2-3	TRBV7-2	few	CASSVSTDTQYF	TGTGCCAGCAGCGTCTCTACAGATACGCAGTATTTT
-	TRBJ2-3	TRBV7-2	-	CASSPGQIDTQYF	TGTGCCAGCAGCCCAGGACAGATAGATACGCAGTATTTT
TRBD1	TRBJ1-4	TRBV27	-	CASRGTENEKLFF	TGTGCCAGCAGGGGGACAGAAAATGAAAAACTGTTTTTT
-	TRBJ1-4	TRBV6-5	medium-sized	CASRGLNEKLFF	TGTGCCAGCAGAGGACTCAATGAAAAACTGTTTTTT
TRBD1	TRBJ1-5	TRBV15	once	CATSTGQGGQPQHF	TGTGCCACCAGCACCGGACAGGGGGGACAGCCCCAGCATTTT
TRBD2	TRBJ2-2	TRBV5-1	-	CASRPAGGHTGELFF	TGCGCCAGCAGGCCCGCGGGAGGCCACACCGGGGAGCTGTTTTTT
TRBD2	TRBJ2-2	TRBV7-2	-	CASPPGAGLAGIGELFF	TGTGCCAGCCCCCCGGGGGCTGGACTAGCGGGAATCGGGGAGCTGTTTTTT
-	TRBJ2-1	TRBV7-9	-	CASSMQQGPYNEQFF	TGTGCCAGCAGCATGCAACAGGGACCCTACAATGAGCAGTTCTTC
-	TRBJ2-1	TRBV6-1	-	CASSEAQSHPSYNEQFF	TGTGCCAGCAGTGAAGCCCAAAGCCATCCGTCCTACAATGAGCAGTTCTTC
TRBD2	TRBJ2-7	TRBV6-2/TRBV6-3	-	CASSLAGLAGILEQYF	TGTGCCAGCAGTCTGGCGGGGCTAGCGGGAATTTTGGAGCAGTACTTC
-	TRBJ2-5	TRBV3-1/TRBV3-2	-	CASSQDRGFEETQYF	TGTGCCAGCAGCCAAGATCGAGGATTCGAAGAGACCCAGTACTTC
TRBD1	TRBJ2-2	TRBV9	-	CASSVTDRAGELFF	TGTGCCAGCAGCGTAACGGACAGGGCCGGGGAGCTGTTTTTT
-	TRBJ1-2	TRBV12-3/TRBV12-4	-	CASSSTGNYGYTF	TGTGCCAGCAGTTCTACAGGGAACTATGGCTACACCTTC
-	TRBJ2-7	TRBV4-1	-	CASRERTSSYEQYF	TGCGCCAGCCGGGAGCGGACCTCCTCCTACGAGCAGTACTTC
TRBD1	TRBJ2-1	TRBV9	-	CASSARQGGPHSSYNEQFF	TGTGCCAGCAGCGCCCGACAGGGGGGGCCCCACAGCTCCTACAATGAGCAGTTCTTC
TRBD1	TRBJ2-6	TRBV5-1	-	CASSSWDREVGANVLTF	TGCGCCAGCAGCTCGTGGGACAGGGAGGTTGGGGCCAACGTCCTGACTTTC
TRBD1	TRBJ2-7	TRBV28	-	CASSLGQGIYEQYF	TGTGCCAGCAGTTTGGGACAGGGTATCTACGAGCAGTACTTC
-	TRBJ2-7	TRBV18	-	CASSPGSIAYEQYF	TGTGCCAGCTCACCCGGGAGTATCGCCTACGAGCAGTACTTC
TRBD2	TRBJ2-1	TRBV4-2	-	CASSQSGTSGSRHEQFF	TGTGCCAGCAGCCAATCCGGGACTAGCGGGAGTAGGCATGAGCAGTTCTTC
-	TRBJ2-4	TRBV5-8	-	CASSLAGLGDKNIQYF	TGTGCCAGCAGCTTGGCCGGGCTAGGGGACAAAAACATTCAGTACTTC
-	TRBJ1-5	TRBV19	-	CASRSQGAGNQPQHF	TGTGCCAGTAGGTCACAGGGCGCAGGCAATCAGCCCCAGCATTTT
TRBD1	TRBJ2-2	TRBV11-2	-	CASSSHSGQGLPNTGELFF	TGTGCCAGCAGCTCCCACTCGGGACAGGGGCTACCGAACACCGGGGAGCTGTTTTTT
-	TRBJ2-4	TRBV27	-	CASSLRLSGSIQYF	TGTGCCAGCAGTTTGCGGCTGAGCGGTAGCATTCAGTACTTC
TRBD2	TRBJ2-2	TRBV5-1	once	CASSPGGRDTGELFF	TGCGCCAGCAGCCCTGGCGGGAGGGACACCGGGGAGCTGTTTTTT
-	TRBJ1-1	TRBV12-3/TRBV12-4	-	CASRGHLNTEAFF	TGTGCCAGCAGGGGACACTTGAACACTGAAGCTTTCTTT
-	TRBJ2-1	TRBV24-1	-	CATSDLGLGKGHEQFF	TGTGCCACCAGTGATTTGGGGCTCGGGAAGGGCCATGAGCAGTTCTTC
TRBD1	TRBJ1-1	TRBV5-1	-	CASRVGTVRNTEAFF	TGCGCCAGCAGGGTGGGGACAGTTAGAAACACTGAAGCTTTCTTT
TRBD1	TRBJ1-4	TRBV2	-	CASSRQGAERGKLFF	TGTGCCAGCAGTAGACAGGGGGCGGAACGTGGAAAACTGTTTTTT
-	TRBJ1-1	TRBV20-1	many	CSASGHLNTEAFF	TGCAGTGCTAGTGGACACCTGAACACTGAAGCTTTCTTT
TRBD2	TRBJ2-2	TRBV5-1	-	CASSLATSGGHSNTGELFF	TGCGCCAGCAGCTTGGCGACTAGCGGGGGACATTCGAACACCGGGGAGCTGTTTTTT
TRBD1	TRBJ1-2	TRBV28	-	CASRAGTRTLIGGGYTF	TGTGCCAGCAGGGCCGGGACACGAACTTTAATAGGGGGCGGCTACACCTTC
-	TRBJ1-2	TRBV7-8	-	CASSLASGQYYGYTF	TGTGCCAGCAGCTTAGCGAGTGGGCAGTACTATGGCTACACCTTC
TRBD2	TRBJ2-2	TRBV4-3	-	CASSQEGLAMGELFF	TGCGCCAGCAGCCAAGAGGGACTAGCGATGGGGGAGCTGTTTTTT
-	TRBJ1-6	TRBV13	-	CASSPGTGSHNSPLHF	TGTGCCAGCAGCCCCGGCACAGGGTCACATAATTCACCCCTCCACTTT
TRBD2	TRBJ2-2	TRBV3-1/TRBV3-2	few	CASSHLGLAAGELFF	TGTGCCAGCAGCCACCTAGGACTAGCCGCCGGGGAGCTGTTTTTT